One sample yielded the 17 T cell receptor beta chains listed below, sequenced in a study of monozygotic twins with inflammatory bowel disease. TCRdb reprocessed the 5' RACE reads and reports one entry per CDR3 protein, with no DNA. This listing includes approximately 400,000 distinct CDR3 sequences. Input material: blood. These receptors were taken from a human donor with ulcerative colitis or Crohn's disease, or a healthy co-twin of an affected twin (not recorded which).

The chain carries TRBV6-5 and TRBJ2-3. Germline CDR1 reads MNHEY; CDR2 reads SVGAGI. The CDR3 has 15 amino acids. This CDR3 is CASSYGLAGTDTQYF.

The V call is TRBV24-1, the J call TRBJ2-1; the D gene TCRdb calls, TRBD2, cannot be checked with no DNA. CDR3 length: 15 amino acids. The germline V gene encodes CDR1 KGHDR and CDR2 SFDVKD. The CDR3 is CATSDSSGESYEQFF.

The chain is built from TRBV3-1 and TRBJ2-1; TCRdb picks TRBD2, but there is no DNA to check that call. In germline, CDR1 is LGHDT, CDR2 YNNKEL (reference sequence). CDR3 length: 18 amino acids. Here the CDR3 reads CASSSHSSGRRTYNEQFF.

V gene TRBV12-3 or TRBV12-4 combines with J gene TRBJ1-1. The CDR3 extends over 13 amino acids. CDR3 sequence reads: CASCRVGNTEAFF.

The V call is TRBV5-1, the J call TRBJ1-2; the D call of TRBD1 rests on TCRdb alone, since no DNA is present to check it. The germline gives CDR1 SGHRS, CDR2 YFSETQ. There are 14 residues in the CDR3. CDR3 in amino acids: CASGPTGSNYGYTF.

The chain couples TRBV6-1 to TRBJ2-4; the TRBD1 assignment by TCRdb is unverifiable without DNA. The CDR3 sequence is 18 residues long. CDR1 and CDR2 (germline): MNHNS, SASEGT. CDR3 region: CASSPGGGSGLAKNIQYF.

The gene calls are TRBV20-1 and TRBJ2-4; the D call of TRBD2 rests on TCRdb alone, since no DNA is present to check it. The length of the CDR3 is 18 residues. Germline assignment: CDR1 DFQATT and CDR2 SNEGSKA (reference sequence). The CDR3 region is CSARDPPGRALAKNIQYF.

This chain links TRBV7-8 with TRBJ2-1; TCRdb reports TRBD2, a call that lacks DNA to check it against. The CDR3 covers 18 residues. Germline V lookup: CDR1 SGHVS, CDR2 FQNEAQ. The CDR3 here is CASTGEGPGGKTYNEQFF.

The chain recombines TRBV11-2 with TRBJ2-1; the D call from TCRdb, TRBD2, cannot be confirmed without DNA. In germline, CDR1 is SGHAT, CDR2 FQNNGV. The CDR3 contains 18 residues. The CDR3 is CASSLEGTGTSALNEQFF.

V usage is TRBV9 and J usage is TRBJ2-2; the D call of TRBD1 rests on TCRdb alone, since no DNA is present to check it. The CDR3 length is 15 residues. Germline CDR1 and CDR2: SGDLS and YYNGEE. CDR3 region: CASNTGTGAFGELFF.

Here the CDR3 reads CASSSLQGTPDTQYF. V usage is TRBV5-1 and J usage is TRBJ2-3; the D gene TCRdb calls, TRBD1, cannot be checked with no DNA. The germline CDR1 and CDR2 sequences are SGHRS and YFSETQ. The CDR3 covers 15 residues.

The chain uses TRBV6-5 and TRBJ1-1; TCRdb selects TRBD1, and the lack of DNA leaves this call unchecked. Germline CDR1 is MNHEY and CDR2 is SVGAGI. The CDR3 has 16 residues. CDR3 region: CASSYSGGQGRTEAFF.

The chain carries TRBV5-8 and TRBJ2-2; there is no DNA to check the TCRdb D call of TRBD2. The CDR3 has 15 residues. Germline CDR1 and CDR2: SGHTS and YDEGEE. The CDR3 protein is CASSHSGENTGELFF.

The gene calls are TRBV20-1 and TRBJ2-1; absent DNA, TCRdb's TRBD1 call cannot be checked. The CDR3 sequence is 14 residues long. The germline V gene encodes CDR1 DFQATT and CDR2 SNEGSKA (reference sequence). CDR3 amino acids: CSAIPRTSYNEQFF.

This chain joins TRBV28 and TRBJ2-7; lacking DNA, the TRBD1 call made by TCRdb goes unchecked. The length of the CDR3 is 14 residues. In germline, CDR1 is MDHEN, CDR2 SYDVKM. The CDR3 reads CASSFPGWPYEQYF.

V usage is TRBV11-2 and J usage is TRBJ2-7; no DNA is available, so the TRBD2 call from TCRdb remains unchecked. There are 15 residues in the CDR3. The germline CDR1 and CDR2 sequences are SGHAT and FQNNGV. The CDR3 sequence is CASSFGGRAGDEQYF. Full variable domain (missing parts from reference TRBV11-2 and TRBJ2-7): EAGVAQSPRYKIIEKRQSVAFWCNPISGHATLYWYQQILGQGPKLLIQFQNNGVVDDSQLPKDRFSAERLKGVDSTLKIQPAKLEDSAVYLCASSFGGRAGDEQYFGPGTRLTVT.

This chain uses TRBV19 with TRBJ1-1. This CDR3 has 15 amino acids. Germline-derived CDR1 and CDR2 are LNHDA and SQIVND (reference sequence). CDR3 sequence reads: CASSIYRVKNTEAFF.